Here is one TCR beta chain with its context. This CDR3 is 11 amino acids long. Trimming stripped 4 bases from V and 7 bases from J, with 7 bases between. Germline lookup yields CDR1 SEHNR and CDR2 FQNEAQ (reference sequence). The sample originates from a study of control samples from healthy donors and cancer patients. The method was immunoSEQ multiplex PCR; TCRdb's version includes in-frame clones alone and lacks a portion of them. This table holds 100,000 to 150,000 clones, around 87% found once. The clonotype originates from a man between 60 and 70 years old in good health. Sequencing input: blood. The rearrangement links TRBV7-9 to TRBJ1-1; D is unclear. Written as DNA, the CDR3 is TGTGCCAGCAGCTATGTGGATGAAGCTTTCTTT. This codes for CASSYVDEAFF.